One T cell receptor beta chain is described in this entry. Its cognate antigen is unknown. The ends lost 3 bases at V and 7 bases at J; junction bases unmatched: 11. Germline-derived CDR1 and CDR2 are MDHEN and SYDVKM. The CDR3 is 15 residues long. This entry comes from a study of T cell responses to AZD1222 COVID-19 vaccine. General study points: Clonal diversity may have been underestimated, and the donors were mostly white British, with more females than males.

Profiling relied on immunoSEQ multiplex PCR, and the TCRdb table lists in-frame clones only, not all of them. This table holds 120,000 or so clones, roughly 84% found once. J is TRBJ1-2 and V is TRBV28; TRBD1 agrees at 7 bases. The sequence was obtained from an adult who received the AZD1222 COVID-19 vaccine. The sequencing used peripheral blood, collected 28 days after the second AZD1222 dose. The CDR3 is CASSLKGTVLSGYTF. The CDR3 DNA reads as TGTGCCAGCAGTTTGAAGGGGACAGTTCTCTCTGGCTACACCTTC.